Following are 14 T cell receptor beta chains from one sample sequenced in a study of regulatory T cells in long-lasting Graves disease. Library construction for TCR beta used iRepertoire HTBI primers and Arm-PCR of CDR3 regions. A single record per CDR3 protein comes from TCRdb applying MiXCR to the multiplex PCR reads. The data contain fewer than 350,000 distinct CDR3 sequences, roughly 18% of them seen just once; the ten biggest clones take up about 39%. The time point was: newly diagnosed GD, antithyroid drugs for less than 3 months. Isolated PBMC RNA provided the starting material for the TCR library. Source: peripheral blood mononuclear cells (PBMCs), taken at new diagnosis, from a patient treated with antithyroid drugs. These receptors were obtained from a female donor with Graves disease.

The chain carries TRBV2 and TRBJ2-1; no clear D gene. This CDR3 comprises 14 residues. Trimming stripped 6 bases from V and 8 bases from J, with 17 bases between. Germline CDR1 SNHLY, CDR2 FYNNEI. The CDR3, as DNA: TGTGCCAGCAGGTACCGGGCGAATAACTATGAGCAGTTCTTC. This translates into CASRYRANNYEQFF.

This clonotype was counted many times. CDR3 nucleotide sequence: TGTGCCAGCATACTAAGTGGGGCCCCTAAAGAAGCTTTCTTT. Translation: CASILSGAPKEAFF. The chain has TRBV28 and TRBJ1-1, with a tentative D call TRBD1 (5 bases). V was trimmed by 7 bases and J by 8 bases, leaving 20 bases between them. The CDR3 contains 14 residues. Germline CDR1 and CDR2: MDHEN and SYDVKM. The full variable domain, completed using reference TRBV28 and TRBJ1-1, is DVKVTQSSRYLVKRTGEKVFLECVQDMDHENMFWYRQDPGLGLRLIYFSYDVKMKEKGDIPEGYSVSREKKERFSLILESASTNQTSMYLCASILSGAPKEAFFGQGTRLTVV.

This clonotype was counted at least ten times. This rearrangement joins TRBV11-2 to TRBJ2-1; 7 bases agree with TRBD2. CDR1 and CDR2 (germline): SGHAT, FQNNGV. V trimming: 1 base; J trimming: 5 bases; junction bases outside the gene matches: 5. The CDR3 extends over 15 amino acids. The chain's CDR3 is CASSLVLARHNEQFF. The CDR3 coding sequence is TGTGCCAGCAGCTTAGTACTAGCGAGACACAATGAGCAGTTCTTC. The whole variable domain, remainder taken from reference TRBV11-2 and TRBJ2-1, is EAGVAQSPRYKIIEKRQSVAFWCNPISGHATLYWYQQILGQGPKLLIQFQNNGVVDDSQLPKDRFSAERLKGVDSTLKIQPAKLEDSAVYLCASSLVLARHNEQFFGPGTRLTVL.

This clonotype was seen many times. The CDR3 sequence is CASSFRSGYGYTF. DNA for the CDR3: TGTGCCAGCAGTTTCAGATCAGGGTATGGCTACACCTTC. The chain recombines TRBV27 with TRBJ1-2, with D maybe TRBD1 (5 bases). Germline V gene sequence: CDR1 MNHEY, CDR2 SMNVEV (reference sequence). V lost 3 bases, J lost 5 bases, and 10 bases lay in between. The length of the CDR3 is 13 residues.

The chain couples TRBV20-1 to TRBJ2-7; tentative D call: TRBD1 (6 bases). CDR3 length: 16 amino acids. Between the trimmed V and J ends, which lost 0 bases and 4 bases, there was a span of 19 bases. CDR1 and CDR2 from the germline V gene are DFQATT and SNEGSKA (reference sequence). CDR3 in amino acids: CSARDFSGANQYEQYF. CDR3 coding DNA: TGCAGTGCTAGAGATTTTTCAGGGGCCAACCAATACGAGCAGTACTTC.

This clonotype was found many times. The genes are TRBV28 and TRBJ2-1; 7 bases match TRBD1. V shed 2 bases and J 9 bases; nucleotides not matched to a gene: 10. CDR1 and CDR2 from the germline V gene are MDHEN and SYDVKM. The CDR3 is 15 residues long. DNA of the CDR3: TGTGCCAGCAGTTTAACAGGGGCTGGTCGAGCTGAGCAGTTCTTC. Protein product: CASSLTGAGRAEQFF.

As to this clonotype: A read error is possible here, since a much larger clone lies one base away. The V and J genes are TRBV2 and TRBJ2-3; D is perhaps TRBD1 (6 bases). The J call is doubtful: the DNA matches TRBJ1-1 better. CDR3 length equals 13 residues. The germline gives CDR1 SNHLY, CDR2 FYNNEI. In DNA, the CDR3 is TGTGCCAGCGGAGAACAGGGAATGACTGAAGCTTTCTTT. Its translation is CASGEQGMTEAFF.

This clonotype was recorded many times. The rearrangement uses TRBV6-1 and TRBJ2-6, with D possibly matching TRBD2 (5 bases). V gave up 8 bases and J gave up 4 bases, with 12 bases separating them. The length of the CDR3 is 14 residues. Germline values: CDR1 MNHNS, CDR2 SASEGT. CDR3 sequence reads: CASSHREGANVLTF. CDR3 DNA sequence: TGTGCCAGCTCTCATCGGGAAGGGGCCAACGTCCTGACTTTC.

This clonotype came up many times. This chain uses TRBV6-1 with TRBJ1-2; perhaps TRBD1 as D (6 bases). The germline CDR1 and CDR2 sequences are MNHNS and SASEGT. V was shortened by 5 bases and J by 7 bases, with 20 bases between the two germline ends. The length of the CDR3 is 15 residues. The CDR3 region has the DNA TGTGCCAGCAGTCGTCTGAAACAGGGTTCTACTGGCTACACCTTC. Its translation is CASSRLKQGSTGYTF.

This clonotype was detected many times. The rearrangement joins TRBV28 to TRBJ1-4; D not certain. Trimming left V 8 bases short and J 5 bases short, with 15 bases between. The CDR3 loop spans 14 amino acids. Germline CDR1 and CDR2: MDHEN and SYDVKM. The CDR3 sequence: CASAIGLQNEKLFF. Written as DNA, the CDR3 is TGTGCCAGCGCCATCGGGCTTCAAAATGAAAAACTGTTTTTT.

Comment on this clonotype: One base away lies a much larger clone, so this may be a sequencing read error. The chain joins TRBV27 to TRBJ2-1; no clear D gene. CDR1 and CDR2 (germline): MNHEY, SMNVEV (reference sequence). The length of the CDR3 is 12 residues. V lost 8 bases to trimming and J lost 6 bases, with 11 bases between them. The CDR3 bases are TGTGCCAGCGTGACCCAGGCCAATGAGCAGTTCTTC. This encodes CASVTQANEQFF.

There are many counts of this clonotype. This rearrangement joins TRBV28 to TRBJ1-1; 7 nucleotides align to TRBD1. V trimming: 6 bases; J trimming: 0 bases; junction bases outside the gene matches: 10. The CDR3 covers 16 residues. Germline V gene sequence: CDR1 MDHEN, CDR2 SYDVKM. CDR3 sequence reads: CASSPISTGMNTEAFF. The CDR3 DNA reads as TGTGCCAGCAGCCCAATATCGACAGGGATGAACACTGAAGCTTTCTTT.

V usage is TRBV2 and J usage is TRBJ2-3; D uncertain. Trimming stripped 7 bases from V and 0 bases from J, with 11 bases between. The CDR3 loop spans 14 amino acids. Germline assignment: CDR1 SNHLY and CDR2 FYNNEI. DNA for the CDR3: TGTGCCAGCAAGGCCAACCCTAGCACAGATACGCAGTATTTT. This encodes CASKANPSTDTQYF.

A remark on this clonotype: A much larger clone differs by one base, so this may be a read error. V gene TRBV6-1 combines with J gene TRBJ1-1, with 7 bases matching TRBD1. In germline, CDR1 is MNHNS, CDR2 SASEGT. The CDR3 loop spans 14 amino acids. In DNA, the CDR3 is TGTGCCAGCAGCGAGAGCCGAGGGACAGTTGAAGCTTCCTTT. It translates to CASSESRGTVEASF.